A single sample gave rise to the 32 T cell receptor beta chains below, sequenced in a study of Ad26.COV2.S vaccination and SARS-CoV-2 variants. Treatment defined: around 19 received Ad26.COV2.S at low or high dose, single or two shots; 5 received placebo; per-sample allocation not given. Sampling took place 63 days after the first vaccine or placebo injection. The data were produced by immunoSEQ multiplex PCR, yet TCRdb's version contains in-frame clones alone and is incomplete. The table records about 320,000 clones, around 84% of them present only once. Sequenced here: peripheral blood, sampled in a trial of Ad26.COV2.S vaccine versus placebo. The receptors were sampled from a person between 18 and 65 years old who received the Ad26.COV2.S COVID-19 vaccine or a placebo.

Only a few counts were recorded for this clone. The chain uses TRBV18 and TRBJ2-7, with TRBD1 matching 7 bases. Germline lookup yields CDR1 KGHSH and CDR2 LQKENI. Germline trimming cut 6 bases from V and 5 bases from J; bases unmatched to any gene: 10. CDR3 length: 14 residues. In DNA form, the CDR3 reads TGTGCCAGCTCTCCCACGGGACAGAATCACGAGCAGTACTTC. It yields the protein CASSPTGQNHEQYF.

V is TRBV21-1 and J is TRBJ1-2; TRBD1 is taken as the D call from the table, unchecked against the DNA. TRBV21-1 is described as a pseudogene. The CDR3 length is 16 residues. The CDR3 sequence is CASSHEKRQGTYGYTF. The CDR3 nucleotides are TGTGCCAGCAGCCACGAGAAACGACAGGGGACCTATGGCTACACCTTC.

The chain has TRBV18 and TRBJ2-5; D might be TRBD1 (6 bases). This CDR3 contains 15 residues. Germline V gene sequence: CDR1 KGHSH, CDR2 LQKENI. V shed 3 bases and J shed 0 bases, with 11 bases lying between them. The CDR3 here is CASSPMDSHQETQYF. CDR3 DNA sequence: TGTGCCAGCTCACCCATGGACAGCCACCAAGAGACCCAGTACTTC. The entire variable domain, with the rest obtained from reference TRBV18 and TRBJ2-5, is as follows: NAGVMQNPRHLVRRRGQEARLRCSPMKGHSHVYWYRQLPEEGLKFMVYLQKENIIDESGMPKERFSAEFPKEGPSILRIQQVVRGDSAAYFCASSPMDSHQETQYFGPGTRLLVL.

The chain employs TRBV25-1 and TRBJ1-3, with TRBD1 as a possible D gene (5 bases). From germline, CDR1 is MGHDK and CDR2 SYGVNS. Between the trimmed V and J ends, which lost 4 bases and 8 bases, there was a span of 18 bases. This CDR3 region has 15 residues. The CDR3 loop reads CASSATGASGDTIYF. The CDR3 region has the DNA TGTGCCAGCAGTGCCACAGGAGCTAGTGGGGACACCATATATTTT.

This clone has more than one count but fewer than ten. The rearrangement joins TRBV2 to TRBJ2-5; 9 bases are shared with TRBD2. The trim removed 6 bases at V and 5 bases at J, leaving 7 bases unmatched. From germline, CDR1 is SNHLY and CDR2 FYNNEI. CDR3 length: 14 residues. CDR3 region: CASRASGAGETQYF. The CDR3 bases are TGTGCCAGCAGGGCTAGCGGGGCAGGGGAGACCCAGTACTTC. The full variable domain, with the rest looked up from reference TRBV2 and TRBJ2-5, is EPEVTQTPSHQVTQMGQEVILRCVPISNHLYFYWYRQILGQKVEFLVSFYNNEISEKSEIFDDQFSVERPDGSNFTLKIRSTKLEDSAMYFCASRASGAGETQYFGPGTRLLVL.

The chain recombines TRBV4-2 with TRBJ2-7; TRBD2 is a possible D gene (5 bases). In germline, CDR1 is LGHNA, CDR2 YNFKEQ. V was pared by 1 base and J by 4 bases, with 5 bases between. The CDR3 covers 12 residues. The CDR3: CASSQGGYEQYF. DNA of the CDR3: TGTGCCAGCAGCCAAGGCGGGTACGAGCAGTACTTC.

V usage is TRBV5-1 and J usage is TRBJ1-3; the D is unclear. The germline V and J ends were trimmed by 0 bases and 0 bases, with 10 bases remaining between them. Germline CDR1 SGHRS, CDR2 YFSETQ. CDR3 length: 16 residues. CDR3 residues: CASSLAGSTSGNTIYF. The CDR3 DNA reads as TGCGCCAGCAGCTTGGCCGGGAGTACCTCTGGAAACACCATATATTTT.

The J gene is TRBJ1-2, the V gene TRBV12-3 or TRBV12-4; no clear D gene. The CDR3 runs 13 residues. V was shortened by 3 bases and J by 6 bases, with 11 bases between the two germline ends. The CDR3 sequence is CASSLVKLDGYTF. The CDR3 region has the DNA TGTGCCAGCAGTTTGGTCAAATTGGATGGCTACACCTTC.

This clone has just one count. The V call is TRBV5-1, the J call TRBJ1-6; D gene unclear. The germline V gene encodes CDR1 SGHRS and CDR2 YFSETQ. This CDR3 contains 14 residues. The V end lost 0 bases, the J end lost 6 bases, and 7 bases lay between the germline ends. The CDR3 DNA sequence: TGCGCCAGCAGCTTGGGGCAGCGTAATTCACCCCTCCACTTT. Its translation: CASSLGQRNSPLHF. Variable domain in full (rest from reference TRBV5-1 and TRBJ1-6): KAGVTQTPRYLIKTRGQQVTLSCSPISGHRSVSWYQQTPGQGLQFLFEYFSETQRNKGNFPGRFSGRQFSNSRSEMNVSTLELGDSALYLCASSLGQRNSPLHFGNGTRLTVT.

The chain links TRBV3-1 (or the pseudogene TRBV3-2) to TRBJ1-4; tentative D call: TRBD1 (5 bases). CDR1 and CDR2 (germline): LGHDT, YNNKEL (reference sequence). The CDR3 has 17 amino acids. V lost 7 bases to trimming and J lost 7 bases, with 25 bases between them. CDR3 in DNA: TGTGCCAGCACCTTCAAAAGCCAGGGCACACGAGGTGAAAAACTGTTTTTT. The encoded protein is CASTFKSQGTRGEKLFF.

This clone has more than one count but fewer than ten. CDR3 protein: CASSRVMDNEQFF. Written as DNA, the CDR3 is TGTGCCAGCAGCCGGGTGATGGACAATGAGCAGTTCTTC. This sequence joins TRBV2 and TRBJ2-1; no definite D call. Germline assignment: CDR1 SNHLY and CDR2 FYNNEI. The CDR3 consists of 13 residues. The germline V and J ends were trimmed by 6 bases and 5 bases, with 11 bases remaining between them.

V and J are TRBV5-1 and TRBJ2-1; 9 nucleotides align to TRBD1. The CDR3 runs 16 residues. Losses at the gene ends were 5 bases for V and 1 base for J; bases not matched to a gene: 7. Germline V lookup: CDR1 SGHRS, CDR2 YFSETQ. The CDR3 DNA follows: TGCGCCAGCAGGGACCGGGACAGGGCTTCCTACAATGAGCAGTTCTTC. Translating gives CASRDRDRASYNEQFF.

CDR3 bases: TGTGCCAGCAGCCAAGGTCTAGGGGGGGTATCACCCCTCCACTTT. Encoded protein: CASSQGLGGVSPLHF. The rearrangement links TRBV3-1 (or the pseudogene TRBV3-2) to TRBJ1-6; a weak D match, TRBD1 (6 bases). V dropped 1 base and J dropped 10 bases, with 14 bases sitting between them. Germline V gives CDR1 LGHDT, CDR2 YNNKEL (reference sequence). This CDR3 is built from 15 residues.

The chain couples TRBV6-1 to TRBJ1-5, with 9 bases lining up with TRBD1. The trim removed 4 bases at V and 2 bases at J, leaving 15 bases unmatched. This CDR3 has 19 residues. Germline V lookup: CDR1 MNHNS, CDR2 SASEGT. CDR3 bases: TGTGCCAGCAGTGGACTCAGGGCACCGCGGGACAGGGGCAATCAGCCCCAGCATTTT. Its protein product is CASSGLRAPRDRGNQPQHF.

The chain combines TRBV6-2 or TRBV6-3 with TRBJ2-2; 9 bases are a match to TRBD1. This CDR3 comprises 18 residues. Per germline, CDR1 MNHEY and CDR2 SVGEGT. V lost 3 bases to trimming and J lost 6 bases; unmatched junction nucleotides: 14. The CDR3 spells CASSYRVRRTGVPGELFF. The DNA for the CDR3 is TGTGCCAGCAGTTATCGCGTGCGCAGGACAGGGGTTCCCGGGGAGCTGTTTTTT.

The chain joins TRBV20-1 to TRBJ2-1; D is ambiguous. This CDR3 is built from 12 residues. The germline V and J ends were trimmed by 3 bases and 8 bases, with 11 bases remaining between them. Germline V CDR1 and CDR2: DFQATT, SNEGSKA (reference sequence). The CDR3 nucleotides are TGCAGTGCTAGTTCCTCTCCCCATGAGCAGTTCTTC. Translated, it gives CSASSSPHEQFF.

The chain uses TRBV4-1 and TRBJ1-4; the D gene is possibly TRBD1 (6 bases). Trimming stripped 8 bases from V and 6 bases from J, with 13 bases between. The CDR3 sequence is 13 residues long. CDR1 is MGHRA and CDR2 is YSYEKL in the germline V gene. The CDR3 reads CASQYRADEKLFF. The CDR3 DNA reads TGCGCCAGCCAGTACAGGGCTGATGAAAAACTGTTTTTT.

This rearrangement joins TRBV2 to TRBJ2-2; 10 bases line up with TRBD1. The germline CDR1 and CDR2 sequences are SNHLY and FYNNEI. Germline trimming cut 4 bases from V and 7 bases from J; bases unmatched to any gene: 3. This CDR3 has 14 residues. CDR3 sequence: CASSGTGGSGELFF. CDR3 nucleotide sequence: TGTGCCAGCAGTGGGACAGGGGGTAGCGGGGAGCTGTTTTTT.

This clone appeared a single time. This chain links TRBV6-5 with TRBJ2-5; 7 nucleotides match TRBD1. This CDR3 spans 12 amino acids. Germline V gene sequence: CDR1 MNHEY, CDR2 SVGAGI. V was clipped by 6 bases and J by 8 bases; unmatched bases: 6. The CDR3: CASSGDSGTQYF. The CDR3 nucleotides read TGTGCCAGCAGCGGGGACAGCGGAACCCAGTACTTC.

This chain connects TRBV4-3 to TRBJ1-5; D not resolved. Trimming removed 0 bases from V and 4 bases from J, with 16 bases in between. Germline-derived CDR1 and CDR2 are LGHNA and YSLEER. The CDR3 is 17 residues long. As DNA, the CDR3 is TGCGCCAGCAGCCAAGAAGGGTTCGGTGGAGATAATCAGCCCCAGCATTTT. This sequence encodes CASSQEGFGGDNQPQHF.

The V and J genes are TRBV18 and TRBJ2-3; maybe TRBD2 (7 bases). The germline V gene has CDR1 KGHSH and CDR2 LQKENI. CDR3 size: 16 residues. Between the trimmed V and J ends, which lost 3 bases and 1 base, there was a span of 14 bases. The CDR3 reads CASSPTAGARTDTQYF. For the CDR3, the DNA is TGTGCCAGCTCACCTACGGCGGGGGCCCGCACAGATACGCAGTATTTT.

This chain links TRBV27 with TRBJ2-1, with TRBD2 matching over 7 bases. Looked up from germline, CDR1 is MNHEY and CDR2 is SMNVEV (reference sequence). This CDR3 contains 14 residues. V trimming: 3 bases; J trimming: 6 bases; junction bases outside the gene matches: 5. The CDR3, as DNA: TGTGCCAGCAGTTTCAATCCGGGGGGCAATGAGCAGTTCTTC. This codes for CASSFNPGGNEQFF.

The chain links TRBV6-6 to TRBJ1-5, with 7 nucleotides matching TRBD1. Germline V lookup: CDR1 MNHNY, CDR2 SVGAGI (reference sequence). The ends lost 2 bases at V and 7 bases at J; junction bases unmatched: 8. The CDR3 sequence is 15 residues long. This chain's CDR3 is CASSYLGGGGQPQHF. In DNA, the CDR3 is TGTGCCAGCAGTTACCTCGGAGGGGGCGGGCAGCCCCAGCATTTT.

V is TRBV3-1 (or the pseudogene TRBV3-2) and J is TRBJ1-3, with D hard to call. The germline gives CDR1 LGHDT, CDR2 YNNKEL (reference sequence). Trimming took off 5 bases at V and 5 bases at J, with 10 bases between the two ends. The CDR3 loop spans 13 amino acids. CDR3 sequence: CASSADWRNTIYF. The DNA of the CDR3 is TGTGCCAGCAGCGCCGACTGGCGAAACACCATATATTTT.

In this sample, this clone turned up many times. The chain combines TRBV10-2 with TRBJ2-7, with D possibly being TRBD1 (6 bases). The CDR3 has 13 amino acids. Trimming took 7 bases from V and 5 from J, leaving 15 bases between them. Germline V gene sequence: CDR1 WSHSY, CDR2 SAAADI. The CDR3 DNA sequence: TGCGCCAGCATTGACAGGATGGTAAACGAGCAGTACTTC. This encodes CASIDRMVNEQYF.

The V gene is TRBV3-1 (or the pseudogene TRBV3-2), the J gene TRBJ1-1, with TRBD1 as a possible D gene (5 bases). Trimming took 4 bases from V and 1 from J, leaving 10 bases between them. Germline CDR1 and CDR2: LGHDT and YNNKEL (reference sequence). The CDR3 consists of 14 residues. Here the CDR3 reads CASSLRQKNTEAFF. The CDR3 DNA reads as TGTGCCAGCAGCCTCCGACAGAAGAACACTGAAGCTTTCTTT.

The gene calls are TRBV6-2 or TRBV6-3 and TRBJ1-1; no clear D. Germline CDR1 and CDR2: MNHEY and SVGEGT. The CDR3 is 13 residues long. V lost 3 bases and J 5 bases, leaving 10 bases between the germline ends. The CDR3 protein is CASSYTGGTEAFF. For the CDR3, the DNA is TGTGCCAGCAGTTATACTGGTGGGACTGAAGCTTTCTTT.

The chain couples TRBV6-2 or TRBV6-3 to TRBJ1-5, with D perhaps TRBD1 (6 bases). Trimming stripped 3 bases from V and 6 bases from J, with 18 bases between. The CDR3 runs 16 residues. Per the germline V gene, CDR1 is MNHEY and CDR2 is SVGEGT. The CDR3 DNA sequence: TGTGCCAGCAGTTATATTCGGGGGCCGGAAGGTCAGCCCCAGCATTTT. It codes for CASSYIRGPEGQPQHF.

The chain joins TRBV2 to TRBJ2-1; 7 nucleotides match TRBD1. Germline V lookup: CDR1 SNHLY, CDR2 FYNNEI. V was clipped by 8 bases and J by 5 bases; unmatched bases: 6. The CDR3 covers 13 residues. The DNA for the CDR3 is TGTGCCAGCGGGGCAGACAGGGACAATGAGCAGTTCTTC. Encoded protein: CASGADRDNEQFF.

V and J are TRBV6-6 and TRBJ2-1; D unclear. Trimming removed 8 bases from V and 8 bases from J, with 13 bases in between. Germline values: CDR1 MNHNY, CDR2 SVGAGI (reference sequence). This CDR3 spans 12 amino acids. The CDR3 DNA reads TGTGCCAGCCTCAGCCCAGACTATGAGCAGTTCTTC. Amino acid sequence: CASLSPDYEQFF.

This rearrangement joins TRBV6-5 to TRBJ1-1; D uncertain. The CDR3 has 15 residues. In germline, CDR1 is MNHEY, CDR2 SVGAGI. With 6 bases removed from V and 1 base from J, the gap between germline ends came to 15 bases. Here the CDR3 reads CASSPRRRQNTEAFF. The DNA of the CDR3 is TGTGCCAGCAGCCCCCGGAGACGGCAGAACACTGAAGCTTTCTTT.

This clone has a single count. The rearrangement joins TRBV14 to TRBJ2-3; D call uncertain. V was cut by 0 bases and J by 3 bases, with 13 bases left in between. Germline values: CDR1 SGHDN, CDR2 FVKESK. The CDR3 length is 16 residues. The CDR3, as DNA: TGTGCCAGCAGCCAAGATCCGGTCTTCCTAACAGATACGCAGTATTTT. Residues: CASSQDPVFLTDTQYF.